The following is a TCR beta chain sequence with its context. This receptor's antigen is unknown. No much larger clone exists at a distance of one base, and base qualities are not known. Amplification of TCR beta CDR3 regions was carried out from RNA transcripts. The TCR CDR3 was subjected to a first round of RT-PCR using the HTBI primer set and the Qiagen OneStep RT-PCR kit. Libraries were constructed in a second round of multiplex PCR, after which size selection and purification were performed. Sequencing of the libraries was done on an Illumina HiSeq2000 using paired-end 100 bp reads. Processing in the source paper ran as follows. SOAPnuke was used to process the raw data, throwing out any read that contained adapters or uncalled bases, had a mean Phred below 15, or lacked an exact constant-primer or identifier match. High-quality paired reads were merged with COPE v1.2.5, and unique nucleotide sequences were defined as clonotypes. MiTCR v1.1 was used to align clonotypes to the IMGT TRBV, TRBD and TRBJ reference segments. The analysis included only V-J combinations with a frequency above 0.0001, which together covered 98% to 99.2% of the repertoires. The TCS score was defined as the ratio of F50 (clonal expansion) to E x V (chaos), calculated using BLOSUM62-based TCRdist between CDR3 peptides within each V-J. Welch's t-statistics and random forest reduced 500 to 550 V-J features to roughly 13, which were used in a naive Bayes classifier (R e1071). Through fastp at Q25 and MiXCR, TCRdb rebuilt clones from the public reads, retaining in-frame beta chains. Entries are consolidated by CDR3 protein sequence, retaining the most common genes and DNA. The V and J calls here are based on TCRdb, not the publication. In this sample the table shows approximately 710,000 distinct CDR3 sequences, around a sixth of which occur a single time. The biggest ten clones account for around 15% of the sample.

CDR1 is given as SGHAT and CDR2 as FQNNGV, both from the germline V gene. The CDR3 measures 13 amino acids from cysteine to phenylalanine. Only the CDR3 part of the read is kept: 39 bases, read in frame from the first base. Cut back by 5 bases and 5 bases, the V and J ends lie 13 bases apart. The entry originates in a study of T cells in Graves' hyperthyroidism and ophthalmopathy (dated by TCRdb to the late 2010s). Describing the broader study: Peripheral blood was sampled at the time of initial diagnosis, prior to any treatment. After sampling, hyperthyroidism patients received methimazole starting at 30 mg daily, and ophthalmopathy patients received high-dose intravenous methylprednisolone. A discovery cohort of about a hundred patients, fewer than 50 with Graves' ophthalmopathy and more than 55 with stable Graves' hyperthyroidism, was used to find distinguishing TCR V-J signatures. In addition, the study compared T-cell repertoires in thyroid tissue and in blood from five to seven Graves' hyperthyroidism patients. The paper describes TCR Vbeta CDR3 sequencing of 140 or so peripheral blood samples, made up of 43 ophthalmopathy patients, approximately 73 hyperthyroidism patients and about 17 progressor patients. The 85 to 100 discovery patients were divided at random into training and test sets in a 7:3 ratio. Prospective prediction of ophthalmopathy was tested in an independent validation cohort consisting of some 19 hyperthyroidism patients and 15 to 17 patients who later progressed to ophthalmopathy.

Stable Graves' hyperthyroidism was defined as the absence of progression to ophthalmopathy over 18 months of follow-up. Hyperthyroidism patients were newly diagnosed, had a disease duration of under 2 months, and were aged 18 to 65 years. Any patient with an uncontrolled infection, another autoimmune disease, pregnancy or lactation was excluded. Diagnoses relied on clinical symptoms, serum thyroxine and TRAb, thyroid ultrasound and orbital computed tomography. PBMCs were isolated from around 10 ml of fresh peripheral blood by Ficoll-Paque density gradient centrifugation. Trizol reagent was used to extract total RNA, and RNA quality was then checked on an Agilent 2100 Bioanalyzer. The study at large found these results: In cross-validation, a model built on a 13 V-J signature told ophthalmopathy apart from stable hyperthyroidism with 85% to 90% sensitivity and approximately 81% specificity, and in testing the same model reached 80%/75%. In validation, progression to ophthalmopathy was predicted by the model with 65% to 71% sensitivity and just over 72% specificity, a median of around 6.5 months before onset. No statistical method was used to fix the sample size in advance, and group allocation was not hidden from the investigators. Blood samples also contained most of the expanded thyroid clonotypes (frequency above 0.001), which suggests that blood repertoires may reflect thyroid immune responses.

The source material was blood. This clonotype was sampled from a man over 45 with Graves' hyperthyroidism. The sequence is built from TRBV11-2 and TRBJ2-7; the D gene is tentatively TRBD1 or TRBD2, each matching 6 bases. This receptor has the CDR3 CASSGAGGHEQYF. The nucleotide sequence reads TGTGCCAGCAGCGGGGCTGGGGGGCACGAGCAGTACTTC.